This T cell receptor (beta chain) was retrieved from a study of blood T cell repertoires in COVID-19. Study context: Nucleic acid was either cDNA or gDNA, and it came from T cells, B-cell-depleted T cells, or PBMCs.

Germline V gene lookup returns CDR1 SGHAT and CDR2 FQNNGV. V shed 1 base and J shed 8 bases, with 9 bases lying between them. The CDR3 is 14 residues long. Original handling: Amplification of reference gene primers provided the estimated nucleated cell counts. Generated by immunoSEQ multiplex PCR, the TCRdb table keeps only in-frame clones and is missing some. V, J and clone size derive from that table, while D and trimming were established from the DNA sequence. The data show about 42,000 clones, about 88% seen once. Sequencing input: peripheral blood. The origin of this receptor is a woman aged 70-85 years in a cohort sampled during active COVID-19. J is TRBJ1-6 and V is TRBV11-2; D ambiguous. CDR3 sequence (DNA): TGTGCCAGCAGCTTAGCGGGAAAGGATTCACCCCTCCACTTT. Its translation: CASSLAGKDSPLHF.